This T cell receptor (beta chain) stems from a study of T cell responses to AZD1222 COVID-19 vaccine. Notes on the study in general: A mostly white British donor set with more females was recruited, and clonal diversity was possibly underestimated.

This CDR3 region has 14 residues. The V and J ends lost 2 bases and 1 base respectively, with 8 bases between them. Germline assignment: CDR1 SGHTA and CDR2 FQGNSA. A note on this clone: Its specificity is unknown.

Profiled with immunoSEQ multiplex PCR; TCRdb holds only in-frame clones, not every one. The table includes about 130,000 clones, roughly nine tenths detected once. The rearrangement joins TRBV7-2 to TRBJ1-1; D uncertain. The TCR was taken from an adult in good health. The sample here was peripheral blood, taken on day 0 of AZD1222 vaccination. The CDR3 region is CASSLQHSNTEAFF. CDR3 DNA: TGTGCCAGCAGCTTACAGCATTCGAACACTGAAGCTTTCTTT.